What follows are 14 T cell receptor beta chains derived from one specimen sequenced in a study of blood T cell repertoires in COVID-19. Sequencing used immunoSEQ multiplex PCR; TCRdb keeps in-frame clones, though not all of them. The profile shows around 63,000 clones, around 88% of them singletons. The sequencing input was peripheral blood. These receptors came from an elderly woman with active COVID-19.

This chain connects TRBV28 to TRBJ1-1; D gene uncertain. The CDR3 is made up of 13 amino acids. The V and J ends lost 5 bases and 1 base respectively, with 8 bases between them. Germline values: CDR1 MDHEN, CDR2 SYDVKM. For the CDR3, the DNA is TGTGCCAGCAGTCTCTCACAGAACACTGAAGCTTTCTTT. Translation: CASSLSQNTEAFF. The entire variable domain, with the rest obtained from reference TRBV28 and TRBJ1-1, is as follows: DVKVTQSSRYLVKRTGEKVFLECVQDMDHENMFWYRQDPGLGLRLIYFSYDVKMKEKGDIPEGYSVSREKKERFSLILESASTNQTSMYLCASSLSQNTEAFFGQGTRLTVV.

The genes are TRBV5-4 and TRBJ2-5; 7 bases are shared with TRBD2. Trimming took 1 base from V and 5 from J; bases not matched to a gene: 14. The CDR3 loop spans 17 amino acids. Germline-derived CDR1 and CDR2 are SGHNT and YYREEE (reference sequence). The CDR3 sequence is CASSLSGGGRSKETQYF. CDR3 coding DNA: TGTGCCAGCAGCTTGTCGGGCGGGGGTAGGTCTAAGGAGACCCAGTACTTC.

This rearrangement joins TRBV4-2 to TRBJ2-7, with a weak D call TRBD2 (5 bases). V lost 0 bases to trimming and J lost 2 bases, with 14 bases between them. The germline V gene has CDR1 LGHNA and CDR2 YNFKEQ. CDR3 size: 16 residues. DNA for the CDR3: TGTGCCAGCAGCCAAGACCCCGGACTCATCACCTACGAGCAGTACTTC. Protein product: CASSQDPGLITYEQYF.

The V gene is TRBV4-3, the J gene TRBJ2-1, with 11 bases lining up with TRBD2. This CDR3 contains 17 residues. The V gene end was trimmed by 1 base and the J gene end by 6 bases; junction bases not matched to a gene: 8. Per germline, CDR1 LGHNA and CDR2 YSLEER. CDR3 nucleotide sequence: TGCGCCAGCAGCCAAGCCTTTAGCGGGGGGGGTAGCAATGAGCAGTTCTTC. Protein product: CASSQAFSGGGSNEQFF.

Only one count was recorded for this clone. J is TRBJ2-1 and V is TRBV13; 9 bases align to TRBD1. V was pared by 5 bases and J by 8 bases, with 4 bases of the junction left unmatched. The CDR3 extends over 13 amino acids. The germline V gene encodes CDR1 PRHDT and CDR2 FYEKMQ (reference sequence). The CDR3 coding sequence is TGTGCCAGCAGCCGGGACAGGGTGGATGAGCAGTTCTTC. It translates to CASSRDRVDEQFF.

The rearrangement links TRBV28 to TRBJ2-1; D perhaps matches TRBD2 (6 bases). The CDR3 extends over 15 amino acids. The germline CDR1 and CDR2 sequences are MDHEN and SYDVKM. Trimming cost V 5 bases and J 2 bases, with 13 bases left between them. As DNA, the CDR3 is TGTGCCAGCAGTCCAGGCGGGGCCACCTACAATGAGCAGTTCTTC. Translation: CASSPGGATYNEQFF.

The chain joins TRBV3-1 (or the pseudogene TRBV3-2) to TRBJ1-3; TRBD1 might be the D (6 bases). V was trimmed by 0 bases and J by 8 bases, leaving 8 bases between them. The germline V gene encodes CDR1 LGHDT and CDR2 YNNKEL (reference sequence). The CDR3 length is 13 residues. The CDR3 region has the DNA TGTGCCAGCAGCCAAGAGGGGGGGCACACCATATATTTT. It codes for CASSQEGGHTIYF.

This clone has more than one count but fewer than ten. The chain's CDR3 is CASSLAEKQFF. The CDR3 DNA is TGCGCCAGCAGCCTAGCGGAAAAGCAGTTCTTC. This chain connects TRBV4-1 to TRBJ2-1; D is perhaps TRBD2 (6 bases). The CDR3 consists of 11 residues. Trimming pared 4 bases from V and 11 bases from J, leaving 9 bases between. The V gene's germline CDR1 is MGHRA and CDR2 YSYEKL.

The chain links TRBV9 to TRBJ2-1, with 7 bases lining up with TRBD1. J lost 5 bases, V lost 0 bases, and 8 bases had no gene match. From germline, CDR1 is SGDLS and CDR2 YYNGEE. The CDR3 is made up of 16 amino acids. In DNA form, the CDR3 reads TGTGCCAGCAGCGTAGGAGGGGGCACTAAAAACAATGAGCAGTTCTTC. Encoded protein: CASSVGGGTKNNEQFF.

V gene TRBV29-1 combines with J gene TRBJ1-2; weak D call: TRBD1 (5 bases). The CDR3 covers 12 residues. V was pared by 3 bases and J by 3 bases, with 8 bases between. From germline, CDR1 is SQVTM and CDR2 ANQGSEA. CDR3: CSVDRGYYGYTF. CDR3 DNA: TGCAGCGTTGATAGGGGCTACTATGGCTACACCTTC.

The CDR3 sequence: CASSYASGDNEQFF. In nucleotides, the CDR3 is TGTGCCAGCAGTTACGCTAGCGGGGATAATGAGCAGTTCTTC. This chain links TRBV2 with TRBJ2-1; 9 bases agree with TRBD2. V lost 5 bases, J lost 7 bases, and 6 bases stayed unmatched. The CDR3 contains 14 residues. The germline gives CDR1 SNHLY, CDR2 FYNNEI.

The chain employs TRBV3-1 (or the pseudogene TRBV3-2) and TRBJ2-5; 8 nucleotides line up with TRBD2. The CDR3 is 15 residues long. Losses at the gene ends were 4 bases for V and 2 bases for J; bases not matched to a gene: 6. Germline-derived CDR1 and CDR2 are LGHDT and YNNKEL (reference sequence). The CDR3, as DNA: TGTGCCAGCAGCCCCCCGGGGGGGATGCAAGAGACCCAGTACTTC. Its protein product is CASSPPGGMQETQYF.

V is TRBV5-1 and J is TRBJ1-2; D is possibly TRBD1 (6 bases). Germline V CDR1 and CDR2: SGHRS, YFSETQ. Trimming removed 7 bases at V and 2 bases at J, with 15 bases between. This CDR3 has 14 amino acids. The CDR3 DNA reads TGCGCCAGCTCGCCCGAGGGGGACAACTATGGCTACACCTTC. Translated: CASSPEGDNYGYTF. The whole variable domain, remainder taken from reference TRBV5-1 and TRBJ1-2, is KAGVTQTPRYLIKTRGQQVTLSCSPISGHRSVSWYQQTPGQGLQFLFEYFSETQRNKGNFPGRFSGRQFSNSRSEMNVSTLELGDSALYLCASSPEGDNYGYTFGSGTRLTVV.

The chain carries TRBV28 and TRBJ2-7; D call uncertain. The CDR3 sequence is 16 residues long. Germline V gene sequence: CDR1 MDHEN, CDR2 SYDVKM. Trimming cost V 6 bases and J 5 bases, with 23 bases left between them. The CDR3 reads CASRLNPVGRINEQYF. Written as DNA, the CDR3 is TGTGCCAGCAGGCTGAATCCGGTGGGCAGGATCAACGAGCAGTACTTC.